A single sample is the source of the 26 T cell receptor beta chains below, sequenced in a study of shared clonotypes between healthy human individuals. Assay used: immunoSEQ multiplex PCR; TCRdb lists only in-frame clones, some missing. In the table there are around 1,100,000 clones, about 80% of which are singletons. The specimen sequenced was memory CD4+ T cells from PBMCs. Subset given: CD45RA-negative fraction. These receptors originate from a man aged 18 to 30 in good health. Some clones in this sample may be carry-over from other donors' samples.

The CDR3 DNA is TGTGCCAGCAGTACGGGACCAGCGGGAGGGGACCCCCAGTACTTC. This codes for CASSTGPAGGDPQYF. This sequence joins TRBV5-4 and TRBJ2-5, with 10 bases matching TRBD2. J was trimmed by 9 bases and V by 5 bases; bases with no gene match: 13. The germline V gene has CDR1 SGHNT and CDR2 YYREEE (reference sequence). The CDR3 has 15 residues. The whole variable domain, remainder taken from reference TRBV5-4 and TRBJ2-5, is ETGVTQSPTHLIKTRGQQVTLRCSSQSGHNTVSWYQQALGQGPQFIFQYYREEENGRGNFPPRFSGLQFPNYSSELNVNALELDDSALYLCASSTGPAGGDPQYFGPGTRLLVL.

This chain joins TRBV5-5 and TRBJ2-7; TRBD1 or TRBD2 may be the D gene (5 bases each). Trimming removed 2 bases from V and 5 bases from J, with 17 bases in between. Germline V gives CDR1 SGHKS, CDR2 YYEKEE (reference sequence). This CDR3 comprises 15 residues. Here the CDR3 DNA reads TGTGCCAGCAGCTTTATGGGACCGGGGCGCAACGAGCAGTACTTC. This gives the protein CASSFMGPGRNEQYF. Drawing the rest from reference TRBV5-5 and TRBJ2-7, the complete variable domain is DAGVTQSPTHLIKTRGQQVTLRCSPISGHKSVSWYQQVLGQGPQFIFQYYEKEERGRGNFPDRFSARQFPNYSSELNVNALLLGDSALYLCASSFMGPGRNEQYFGPGTRLTVT.

The chain joins TRBV6-1 to TRBJ1-2; D uncertain. Germline V lookup: CDR1 MNHNS, CDR2 SASEGT. The V end was cut by 0 bases, the J end by 7 bases, with 9 bases between. This CDR3 has 13 amino acids. CDR3 nucleotides: TGTGCCAGCAGTGAAGCGCGGGCAGTTGGCTACACCTTC. Its translation is CASSEARAVGYTF.

This clone was observed a handful of times. V usage is TRBV19 and J usage is TRBJ1-2; the D gene is possibly TRBD1 (6 bases). Germline CDR1 reads LNHDA; CDR2 reads SQIVND (reference sequence). V was trimmed by 1 base and J by 6 bases, leaving 21 bases between them. The CDR3 spans 17 residues. The CDR3 is CASSIGTVLRGFHGYTF. The CDR3 bases are TGTGCCAGTAGTATAGGAACAGTCCTGAGGGGGTTCCATGGCTACACCTTC.

V gene TRBV30 combines with J gene TRBJ1-4; D perhaps matches TRBD1 (6 bases). CDR1 and CDR2 (germline): GTSNPN, SVGIG (reference sequence). The CDR3 is 16 residues long. Trimming pared 0 bases from V and 4 bases from J, leaving 15 bases between. CDR3 nucleotide sequence: TGTGCCTGGAGTGTACTCGGGGGCTTTTATAATGAAAAACTGTTTTTT. Amino acid sequence: CAWSVLGGFYNEKLFF.

This clone was observed a single time. The chain has TRBV5-1 and TRBJ2-7; 10 bases agree with TRBD2. The CDR3 is 15 amino acids. V was pared by 5 bases and J by 3 bases, with 8 bases of the junction left unmatched. Germline V lookup: CDR1 SGHRS, CDR2 YFSETQ. The CDR3 spells CASRGGLAGVYEQYF. CDR3 in DNA: TGCGCCAGCAGAGGCGGGCTAGCGGGAGTCTACGAGCAGTACTTC.

V usage is TRBV19 and J usage is TRBJ2-3; D gene uncertain. Germline CDR1 and CDR2: LNHDA and SQIVND (reference sequence). The V end lost 4 bases, the J end lost 2 bases, and 10 bases lay between the germline ends. This CDR3 comprises 14 residues. The CDR3 region has the DNA TGTGCCAGTAGTACGACAAAATACACAGATACGCAGTATTTT. Translated: CASSTTKYTDTQYF.

This CDR3 reads CASRGWNEKLFF. The CDR3 DNA reads as TGTGCCAGCAGGGGTTGGAATGAAAAACTGTTTTTT. The V and J genes are TRBV27 and TRBJ1-4; D is unresolved. Germline CDR1 and CDR2: MNHEY and SMNVEV (reference sequence). The CDR3 has 12 amino acids. V was shortened by 6 bases and J by 5 bases, with 7 bases between the two germline ends.

Concerning this clone: A much larger clone differs from this one at a single base, so this may be a read error. The V call is TRBV7-9, the J call TRBJ2-5; the match to TRBD2 covers 9 bases. This CDR3 spans 14 amino acids. Looked up from germline, CDR1 is SEHNR and CDR2 is FQNEAQ (reference sequence). CDR3 nucleotides: TGTGCCAGTAGCTTAGGAGTAGCGGGAGAAGAGCAGTACTTC. It codes for CASSLGVAGEEQYF.

V is TRBV9 and J is TRBJ1-2, with TRBD1 matching 9 bases. The germline V gene encodes CDR1 SGDLS and CDR2 YYNGEE. V gave up 0 bases and J gave up 8 bases; unmatched junction bases: 5. This CDR3 comprises 14 residues. The CDR3 reads CASSVESGQGGYTF. The CDR3, as DNA: TGTGCCAGCAGCGTAGAATCGGGACAGGGAGGCTACACCTTC.

The chain couples TRBV7-2 to TRBJ1-2; D is ambiguous. The CDR3 contains 16 residues. From germline, CDR1 is SGHTA and CDR2 FQGNSA. The V end was cut by 1 base, the J end by 2 bases, with 14 bases between. The CDR3 nucleotides are TGTGCCAGCAGCTTAGGCGAGGGCCGGGCGAACTATGGCTACACCTTC. Its translation is CASSLGEGRANYGYTF. Full variable domain (missing parts from reference TRBV7-2 and TRBJ1-2): GAGVSQSPSNKVTEKGKDVELRCDPISGHTALYWYRQSLGQGLEFLIYFQGNSAPDKSGLPSDRFSAERTGGSVSTLTIQRTQQEDSAVYLCASSLGEGRANYGYTFGSGTRLTVV.

V gene TRBV28 combines with J gene TRBJ1-5, with D possibly TRBD1 on 6 matching bases. The CDR3 extends over 15 amino acids. Trimming cost V 4 bases and J 1 base, with 11 bases left between them. The germline V gene encodes CDR1 MDHEN and CDR2 SYDVKM. This chain's CDR3 is CASSWMGASNQPQHF. The CDR3 bases are TGTGCCAGCAGTTGGATGGGGGCGAGCAATCAGCCCCAGCATTTT.

This rearrangement joins TRBV5-1 to TRBJ2-5; 13 bases are shared with TRBD2. The V and J ends lost 4 bases and 4 bases, in that order; junction bases with no gene match: 10. The germline V gene has CDR1 SGHRS and CDR2 YFSETQ. CDR3 length equals 17 residues. CDR3 amino acids: CASSLGTSGKGVETQYF. The CDR3 DNA is TGCGCCAGCAGCCTCGGGACTAGCGGGAAGGGTGTAGAGACCCAGTACTTC.

This clone was observed a handful of times. This rearrangement joins TRBV29-1 to TRBJ2-1, with 8 positions matching TRBD2. This CDR3 spans 15 amino acids. Germline CDR1 reads SQVTM; CDR2 reads ANQGSEA. V lost 6 bases and J lost 6; bases outside the gene matches: 13. The CDR3 sequence is CSVDMSGTSVNEQFF. The CDR3 DNA reads TGCAGCGTCGACATGTCCGGGACTAGTGTCAATGAGCAGTTCTTC.

The V gene is TRBV7-3, the J gene TRBJ2-2; unclear D gene. This CDR3 contains 14 residues. Germline-derived CDR1 and CDR2 are SGHTA and FQGTGA. The V end was cut by 6 bases, the J end by 1 base, with 9 bases between. In DNA form, the CDR3 reads TGTGCCAGCAGTAGGTCCCGGAACACCGGGGAGCTGTTTTTT. Its translation: CASSRSRNTGELFF.

This clone is a singleton in its sample. The junction departs from germline at one end; a sequencing error may be responsible. The chain links TRBV5-4 to TRBJ2-7; TRBD1 agrees at 7 bases. The CDR3 consists of 13 residues. Per the germline V gene, CDR1 is SGHNT and CDR2 is YYREEE (reference sequence). CDR3 in DNA: TGTTCCAGCAGACAAGGGGGCTCCTTCGAGCAGTACTTC. Translated, it gives CSSRQGGSFEQYF. The variable domain in full, completed from reference TRBV5-4 and TRBJ2-7, reads ETGVTQSPTHLIKTRGQQVTLRCSSQSGHNTVSWYQQALGQGPQFIFQYYREEENGRGNFPPRFSGLQFPNYSSELNVNALELDDSALYLCSSRQGGSFEQYFGPGTRLTVT.

V usage is TRBV19 and J usage is TRBJ1-2; no clear D gene. This CDR3 is built from 11 residues. Germline CDR1 reads LNHDA; CDR2 reads SQIVND (reference sequence). Here the CDR3 DNA reads TGTGAGGCGGCAGCTAACTATGGCTACACCTTC. This encodes CEAAANYGYTF.

V and J are TRBV6-5 and TRBJ2-3; 11 bases are a match to TRBD2. From germline, CDR1 is MNHEY and CDR2 SVGAGI. The CDR3 is 14 amino acids. Trimming at V came to 6 bases and at J to 5 bases, leaving 4 bases not matched to a gene. The CDR3 sequence is CASSLGTSGDTQYF. CDR3 nucleotide sequence: TGTGCCAGCAGCCTTGGGACTAGCGGAGATACGCAGTATTTT.

This chain links TRBV5-1 with TRBJ2-7; 8 bases agree with TRBD2. The V gene's germline CDR1 is SGHRS and CDR2 YFSETQ. CDR3 length equals 15 residues. V lost 3 bases and J lost 2; bases outside the gene matches: 7. Here the CDR3 DNA reads TGCGCCAGCAGCTCCTTGACGGGAGGGACCTACGAGCAGTACTTC. Its protein product is CASSSLTGGTYEQYF.

This CDR3 reads CSVTRTGSSYEQYF. Written as DNA, the CDR3 is TGCAGCGTTACCAGGACAGGGAGCTCATACGAGCAGTACTTC. The chain couples TRBV29-1 to TRBJ2-7; 8 bases map to TRBD1. Per the germline V gene, CDR1 is SQVTM and CDR2 is ANQGSEA. Trimming cost V 5 bases and J 4 bases; bases outside gene matches: 10. CDR3 length: 14 amino acids.

The chain recombines TRBV29-1 with TRBJ2-5; 8 bases are a match to TRBD1. This CDR3 has 13 amino acids. The V segment lost 7 bases and the J segment 5 bases; nucleotides outside the gene matches: 9. Germline V CDR1 and CDR2: SQVTM, ANQGSEA. This chain's CDR3 is CSGTGSDRETQYF. The CDR3 DNA reads as TGCAGCGGGACAGGGAGTGACCGCGAGACCCAGTACTTC. Full variable domain (remainder filled in from reference TRBV29-1 and TRBJ2-5): SAVISQKPSRDICQRGTSLTIQCQVDSQVTMMFWYRQQPGQSLTLIATANQGSEATYESGFVIDKFPISRPNLTFSTLTVSNMSPEDSSIYLCSGTGSDRETQYFGPGTRLLVL.

J is TRBJ1-2 and V is TRBV5-1; possible D gene TRBD1, 5 bases. The CDR3 length is 13 residues. Germline lookup yields CDR1 SGHRS and CDR2 YFSETQ. Deletions cut 2 bases from V and 5 bases from J, with 10 bases between. The CDR3 DNA sequence: TGCGCCAGCAGCTTTCTGGGGGAATATGGCTACACCTTC. It codes for CASSFLGEYGYTF.

The chain employs TRBV5-4 and TRBJ2-5; D unresolved. V was clipped by 1 base and J by 5 bases, with 9 bases between them. The germline gives CDR1 SGHNT, CDR2 YYREEE (reference sequence). The CDR3 spans 13 residues. The CDR3 DNA reads as TGTGCCAGCAGCTTGAAATACGGCGAGACCCAGTACTTC. Its translation is CASSLKYGETQYF.

The chain joins TRBV11-2 to TRBJ2-7; D may be TRBD2 (5 bases). Germline V gives CDR1 SGHAT, CDR2 FQNNGV. This CDR3 spans 12 amino acids. V was cut by 5 bases and J by 10 bases, with 15 bases left in between. The CDR3 sequence: CASSPLYGGQYF. As DNA, the CDR3 is TGTGCCAGCAGCCCGCTTTACGGAGGTCAGTACTTC.

The gene calls are TRBV10-3 and TRBJ2-2, with TRBD1 matching 8 bases. This CDR3 has 14 amino acids. The junction had 1 base not matched to a gene; V was cut back by 6 bases and J by 1 base. The germline gives CDR1 ENHRY, CDR2 SYGVKD. The CDR3 here is CAIRGTGNTGELFF. The CDR3 DNA is TGTGCCATCAGGGGGACAGGGAACACCGGGGAGCTGTTTTTT.

Many counts were recorded for this clone. In the same sample, other DNA sequences code for this CDR3. The chain couples TRBV6-1 to TRBJ1-1; TRBD1 is a possible D gene (5 bases). Germline-derived CDR1 and CDR2 are MNHNS and SASEGT. V lost 9 bases to trimming and J lost 4 bases, with 18 bases between them. The CDR3 spans 14 residues. The CDR3 loop reads CASDGAQGGTEAFF. The CDR3 region has the DNA TGTGCCAGTGATGGGGCCCAGGGAGGCACTGAAGCTTTCTTT.